The rows below give T cell receptor beta chains drawn from one sample of a study of T cells after yellow fever vaccination. TCRdb processed the 5' RACE reads anew with MiXCR; each CDR3 protein has one entry. Altogether 300,000 to 400,000 distinct CDR3 sequences are present, approximately 13% being singletons, with the ten largest covering roughly 3%. Source: CD4+ T cells sorted from PBMCs, taken 15 days after the yellow fever booster vaccination. The receptors were gathered from a man aged 18-30 years who received the YFV17D yellow fever vaccine. CDR3s include the opening cysteine and the closing phenylalanine or tryptophan. Each record gives: clone size, D gene, J gene, V gene, CDR3 DNA, CDR3 protein. A D gene is named only where the DNA matches it firmly. The size field is filled for only some rows; it gives once, few, many or a size class.

abundance: few
d_gene: .
j_gene: TRBJ1-3
v_gene: TRBV7-2
CDR3nt: TGTGCCAGCAGCCCTGGAAACACCATATATTTT
CDR3aa: CASSPGNTIYF

abundance: .
d_gene: .
j_gene: TRBJ1-1
v_gene: TRBV6-5
CDR3nt: TGTGCCAGCAGGCTTCAGATGAACACTGAAGCTTTCTTT
CDR3aa: CASRLQMNTEAFF

abundance: few
d_gene: .
j_gene: TRBJ1-1
v_gene: TRBV7-8
CDR3nt: TGTGCCAGCAGCTTGAACCAGGGGAACACTGAAGCTTTCTTT
CDR3aa: CASSLNQGNTEAFF

abundance: .
d_gene: .
j_gene: TRBJ2-5
v_gene: TRBV12-3/TRBV12-4
CDR3nt: TGTGCCAGCAGTAACGCGTTAGAGACCCAGTACTTC
CDR3aa: CASSNALETQYF

abundance: many
d_gene: TRBD1
j_gene: TRBJ1-5
v_gene: TRBV20-1
CDR3nt: TGCAGTGCTCCAAGACGGACAGGGAAGGTCCATCAGCCCCAGCATTTT
CDR3aa: CSAPRRTGKVHQPQHF

abundance: .
d_gene: .
j_gene: TRBJ1-1
v_gene: TRBV12-3/TRBV12-4
CDR3nt: TGTGCCAGCAGCCGCACCGGGACGGTGAACACTGAAGCTTTCTTT
CDR3aa: CASSRTGTVNTEAFF

abundance: .
d_gene: TRBD2
j_gene: TRBJ2-5
v_gene: TRBV7-9
CDR3nt: TGTGCCACCCCGGAGAGACTAGCGGTACAAGAGACCCAGTACTTC
CDR3aa: CATPERLAVQETQYF

abundance: few
d_gene: TRBD1
j_gene: TRBJ1-1
v_gene: TRBV5-1
CDR3nt: TGCGCCAGCAGCGGGACAGCGGACACTGAAGCTTTCTTT
CDR3aa: CASSGTADTEAFF

abundance: many
d_gene: .
j_gene: TRBJ1-5
v_gene: TRBV5-1
CDR3nt: TGCGCCAGCAGCTTGTCTCCAGGGGACTATCAGCCCCAGCATTTT
CDR3aa: CASSLSPGDYQPQHF

abundance: many
d_gene: .
j_gene: TRBJ1-1
v_gene: TRBV5-1
CDR3nt: TGCGCCAGCAGCCGGGCCCCCGGGGAGGACACTGAAGCTTTCTTT
CDR3aa: CASSRAPGEDTEAFF

abundance: .
d_gene: .
j_gene: TRBJ1-2
v_gene: TRBV25-1
CDR3nt: TGTGCCAGCAGCCCCGGGGGGGGCGGGGGCTACACCTTC
CDR3aa: CASSPGGGGGYTF

abundance: .
d_gene: .
j_gene: TRBJ1-6
v_gene: TRBV6-1
CDR3nt: TGTGCCACCCCCATAGGTGGTACAAGCTCCTATAATTCACCCCTCCACTTT
CDR3aa: CATPIGGTSSYNSPLHF

abundance: .
d_gene: .
j_gene: TRBJ2-3
v_gene: TRBV11-3
CDR3nt: TGTGCCAGCAGCTCCTCCACGGGGGTAGATACGCAGTATTTT
CDR3aa: CASSSSTGVDTQYF

abundance: .
d_gene: .
j_gene: TRBJ2-7
v_gene: TRBV28
CDR3nt: TGTGCCAGCAGTTCCGGGAGAAGCGAGCAGTACTTC
CDR3aa: CASSSGRSEQYF

abundance: .
d_gene: TRBD1
j_gene: TRBJ2-1
v_gene: TRBV6-2/TRBV6-3
CDR3nt: TGTGCCAGCAGTTACTCGAGACAGGGGTTGAACAATGAGCAGTTCTTC
CDR3aa: CASSYSRQGLNNEQFF

abundance: many
d_gene: .
j_gene: TRBJ2-7
v_gene: TRBV6-2/TRBV6-3
CDR3nt: TGTGCCAGCAGTTACCCGGACTCTGCTTCCTACGAGCAGTACTTC
CDR3aa: CASSYPDSASYEQYF

abundance: .
d_gene: .
j_gene: TRBJ2-3
v_gene: TRBV24-1
CDR3nt: TGTGCCACCAGTGATTTCAAAGATACGCAGTATTTT
CDR3aa: CATSDFKDTQYF

abundance: many
d_gene: TRBD1
j_gene: TRBJ2-1
v_gene: TRBV29-1
CDR3nt: TGCAGCGGCGGACAGGGGGCTTGGGAGCAGTTCTTC
CDR3aa: CSGGQGAWEQFF

abundance: .
d_gene: .
j_gene: TRBJ1-2
v_gene: TRBV12-3/TRBV12-4
CDR3nt: TGTGCCAGCAGCCTACAGGGAGCTCTCTATGGCTACACCTTC
CDR3aa: CASSLQGALYGYTF

abundance: few
d_gene: .
j_gene: TRBJ1-5
v_gene: TRBV7-2
CDR3nt: TGTGCCAGCAGCTTATCAGTGGTTGGGGGGAGGCGGCCCCAGCATTTT
CDR3aa: CASSLSVVGGRRPQHF

abundance: many
d_gene: TRBD2
j_gene: TRBJ2-1
v_gene: TRBV15
CDR3nt: TGTGCCACCAGGAACGCGGGGGGTGAGCAGTTCTTC
CDR3aa: CATRNAGGEQFF

abundance: few
d_gene: .
j_gene: TRBJ2-1
v_gene: TRBV5-4
CDR3nt: TGTGCCAGCAGCTTCTCGCTAGCAGCGGATGAGCAGTTCTTC
CDR3aa: CASSFSLAADEQFF

abundance: many
d_gene: TRBD1
j_gene: TRBJ2-6
v_gene: TRBV24-1
CDR3nt: TGTGCCACCAGTGCGAACAGGGGGAGCTCTGGGGCCAACGTCCTGACTTTC
CDR3aa: CATSANRGSSGANVLTF

abundance: .
d_gene: TRBD2
j_gene: TRBJ2-1
v_gene: TRBV6-1
CDR3nt: TGTGCCAGCAGTGAATATGGCGGGGGGGCTAGCAATGAGCAGTTCTTC
CDR3aa: CASSEYGGGASNEQFF

abundance: .
d_gene: TRBD2
j_gene: TRBJ2-1
v_gene: TRBV20-1
CDR3nt: TGCAGTGCTAGAGATTTCGGGCGGGGGGAGGCCTACAATGAGCAGTTCTTC
CDR3aa: CSARDFGRGEAYNEQFF

abundance: many
d_gene: .
j_gene: TRBJ1-2
v_gene: TRBV4-2
CDR3nt: TGTGCCAGCAGCCAAGGGGGACCGCGGAGCGGGACCCCTGGCTACACCTTC
CDR3aa: CASSQGGPRSGTPGYTF

abundance: few
d_gene: .
j_gene: TRBJ2-2
v_gene: TRBV3-1
CDR3nt: TGTGCCAGCAGCCAACTAGGTGAGGGGAGCACCGGGGAGCTGTTTTTT
CDR3aa: CASSQLGEGSTGELFF

abundance: few
d_gene: .
j_gene: TRBJ2-3
v_gene: TRBV4-1
CDR3nt: TGCGCCAGCAGCCGCCGGGACCTCCTGAGACGGACAGATACGCAGTATTTT
CDR3aa: CASSRRDLLRRTDTQYF

abundance: .
d_gene: .
j_gene: TRBJ1-2
v_gene: TRBV5-1
CDR3nt: TGCGCCAGCGCCGAGACTTCTAACAACTATGGCTACACCTTC
CDR3aa: CASAETSNNYGYTF

abundance: few
d_gene: .
j_gene: TRBJ1-3
v_gene: TRBV12-3/TRBV12-4
CDR3nt: TGTGCCAGCAGCCCCTCCCCGACAGTTAGTAGGGAGGACACCATATATTTT
CDR3aa: CASSPSPTVSREDTIYF

abundance: many
d_gene: TRBD1
j_gene: TRBJ1-5
v_gene: TRBV6-5
CDR3nt: TGTGCCAGCGGAGAGTTAGGGGACAGGGTGAGCAATCAGCCCCAGCATTTT
CDR3aa: CASGELGDRVSNQPQHF

abundance: few
d_gene: .
j_gene: TRBJ2-5
v_gene: TRBV5-1
CDR3nt: TGCGCCAGCAGCTTATTGGGGGAAGGGAGTAGAGAGACCCAGTACTTC
CDR3aa: CASSLLGEGSRETQYF

abundance: many
d_gene: TRBD2
j_gene: TRBJ2-3
v_gene: TRBV11-1
CDR3nt: TGTGCCAGCAGCAGACGGACTAGCGGGGATACGCAGTATTTT
CDR3aa: CASSRRTSGDTQYF

abundance: few
d_gene: TRBD1
j_gene: TRBJ2-3
v_gene: TRBV20-1
CDR3nt: TGCAGTGCCCTGGGACAGGGGGGGTCAGATACGCAGTATTTT
CDR3aa: CSALGQGGSDTQYF

abundance: .
d_gene: .
j_gene: TRBJ1-2
v_gene: TRBV4-3
CDR3nt: TGCGCCAGCAGCCAAGAGTGGGGGGTTAACTATGGCTACACCTTC
CDR3aa: CASSQEWGVNYGYTF

abundance: few
d_gene: .
j_gene: TRBJ2-7
v_gene: TRBV7-2
CDR3nt: TGTGCCAGCAGCTTCGGTTGGGGGGCGGACGAGCAGTACTTC
CDR3aa: CASSFGWGADEQYF

abundance: .
d_gene: .
j_gene: TRBJ2-1
v_gene: TRBV7-2
CDR3nt: TGTGCCAGCAGCCGCCCGAGTTTGGTGTTGCAGTTCTTC
CDR3aa: CASSRPSLVLQFF

abundance: .
d_gene: TRBD1
j_gene: TRBJ1-2
v_gene: TRBV29-1
CDR3nt: TGCAGCGCCTCAGGGGGGGGAGATGGTTTGGGCTACACCTTC
CDR3aa: CSASGGGDGLGYTF

abundance: few
d_gene: .
j_gene: TRBJ2-5
v_gene: TRBV18
CDR3nt: TGTGCCAGCTCTCATCGGGGGACCCAAGAGACCCAGTACTTC
CDR3aa: CASSHRGTQETQYF

abundance: .
d_gene: .
j_gene: TRBJ2-2
v_gene: TRBV10-3
CDR3nt: TGTGCCATCAGTGCTAGAATACAGGGGAACACCGGGGAGCTGTTTTTT
CDR3aa: CAISARIQGNTGELFF

abundance: .
d_gene: .
j_gene: TRBJ2-5
v_gene: TRBV5-1
CDR3nt: TGCGCCAGCAGCTTGGCTACAGCCCAAGAGACCCAGTACTTC
CDR3aa: CASSLATAQETQYF

abundance: many
d_gene: .
j_gene: TRBJ2-5
v_gene: TRBV4-2
CDR3nt: TGTGCCAGCAGCCAAGCTCCCAGCTCAGAGACCCAGTACTTC
CDR3aa: CASSQAPSSETQYF

abundance: .
d_gene: .
j_gene: TRBJ2-5
v_gene: TRBV28
CDR3nt: TGTGCCACTATTCCCTCCGGGGCACAAGAGACCCAGTACTTC
CDR3aa: CATIPSGAQETQYF

abundance: few
d_gene: .
j_gene: TRBJ2-3
v_gene: TRBV7-3
CDR3nt: TGTGCCAGCAGCTTAACAGGGCAAAGCACAGATACGCAGTATTTT
CDR3aa: CASSLTGQSTDTQYF

abundance: .
d_gene: TRBD2
j_gene: TRBJ2-5
v_gene: TRBV5-1
CDR3nt: TGCGCCAGCAGCTTGAATAGCGGGAAAGAGACCCAGTACTTC
CDR3aa: CASSLNSGKETQYF

abundance: .
d_gene: .
j_gene: TRBJ2-7
v_gene: TRBV6-5
CDR3nt: TGTGCCAGCAGTCCCTCCCGCGGGGTTAACTACGAGCAGTACTTC
CDR3aa: CASSPSRGVNYEQYF

abundance: .
d_gene: .
j_gene: TRBJ2-3
v_gene: TRBV5-1
CDR3nt: TGCGCCAGCAGCGCGCGGCTCGACAGTCTGGATAGCACAGATACGCAGTATTTT
CDR3aa: CASSARLDSLDSTDTQYF

abundance: many
d_gene: .
j_gene: TRBJ2-5
v_gene: TRBV7-2
CDR3nt: TGTGCCAGCAGCGGGGCCAAAAAAGAGACCCAGTACTTC
CDR3aa: CASSGAKKETQYF

abundance: .
d_gene: TRBD1
j_gene: TRBJ1-2
v_gene: TRBV15
CDR3nt: TGTGCCACCAGCAGAGGAGGGGGCGTCTATGGCTACACCTTC
CDR3aa: CATSRGGGVYGYTF

abundance: .
d_gene: .
j_gene: TRBJ1-1
v_gene: TRBV5-1
CDR3nt: TGCGCCAGCAGCTTGGTACGGGGGCAAGCTTTCTTT
CDR3aa: CASSLVRGQAFF

abundance: .
d_gene: .
j_gene: TRBJ1-5
v_gene: TRBV7-2
CDR3nt: TGTGCCAGCAGCGACGACAGGTTTCAGCCCCAGCATTTT
CDR3aa: CASSDDRFQPQHF

abundance: few
d_gene: TRBD1
j_gene: TRBJ1-4
v_gene: TRBV24-1
CDR3nt: TGTGCCACCAGTGGGGACAGCAAAGAAAAACTGTTTTTT
CDR3aa: CATSGDSKEKLFF

abundance: .
d_gene: .
j_gene: TRBJ1-1
v_gene: TRBV3-1
CDR3nt: TGTGCCAGCAGCCGGGTGGGGGGGGCTGCTGAAGCTTTCTTT
CDR3aa: CASSRVGGAAEAFF

abundance: .
d_gene: .
j_gene: TRBJ1-2
v_gene: TRBV7-2
CDR3nt: TGTGCCAGCAGCTTAGTTCCGGCGGGGCATGGCTACACCTTC
CDR3aa: CASSLVPAGHGYTF